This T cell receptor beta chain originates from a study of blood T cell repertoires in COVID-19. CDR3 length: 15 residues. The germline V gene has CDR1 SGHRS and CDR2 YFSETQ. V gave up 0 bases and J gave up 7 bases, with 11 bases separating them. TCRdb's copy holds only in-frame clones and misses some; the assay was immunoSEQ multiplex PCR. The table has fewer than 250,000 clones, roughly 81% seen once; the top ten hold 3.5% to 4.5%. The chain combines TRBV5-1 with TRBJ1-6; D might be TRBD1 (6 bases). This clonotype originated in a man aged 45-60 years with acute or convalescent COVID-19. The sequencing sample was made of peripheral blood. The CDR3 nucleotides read TGCGCCAGCAGCTTGGGGACAGCTTGGAATTCACCCCTCCACTTT. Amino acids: CASSLGTAWNSPLHF.